This paragraph reports one TCR beta chain. Antigen: not known. The table came from immunoSEQ multiplex PCR; TCRdb's copy has only in-frame clones and leaves some out. In the table there are about 55,000 clones, about four fifths of which are singletons. This record belongs to a study of a mutant IDH1 vaccine in newly diagnosed glioma. About the study: Patients under treatment included about 62% males and about 40% females and had a mean age of approximately 43 years.

This CDR3 has 17 amino acids. The V and J ends lost 1 base and 1 base respectively, with 15 bases between them. Germline V gives CDR1 SEHNR, CDR2 FQNEAQ (reference sequence). The sample's time point: week 23, last vaccination. With topical imiquimod, each dose of the vaccine consisted of 300 ug of mutant IDH1 20-mer peptide. The V call is TRBV7-9, the J call TRBJ2-3; D tentatively reads TRBD1 or TRBD2 (5 bases each). The material sequenced was PBMCs, taken from a glioma patient whose treatment included an IDH1 peptide vaccine. This TCR came from a man aged 35-49 years with glioma. The CDR3: CASSLERASRGTDTQYF. In DNA, the CDR3 is TGTGCCAGCAGCTTAGAACGGGCTAGCAGGGGCACAGATACGCAGTATTTT. The variable domain in full, completed from reference TRBV7-9 and TRBJ2-3, reads DTGVSQNPRHKITKRGQNVTFRCDPISEHNRLYWYRQTLGQGPEFLTYFQNEAQLEKSRLLSDRFSAERPKGSFSTLEIQRTEQGDSAMYLCASSLERASRGTDTQYFGPGTRLTVL.